The 26 T cell receptor beta chains below were found in one sample sequenced in a study of technical replicates of blood from a few donors. Generated by immunoSEQ multiplex PCR, the TCRdb table keeps only in-frame clones and is missing some. The sample holds around 80,000 clones, approximately 94% seen once. The sequencing sample was made of T cells isolated from PBMCs. All receptors derive from a human donor in good health.

The V call is TRBV9, the J call TRBJ1-3, with D perhaps matching TRBD1 (6 bases). Germline values: CDR1 SGDLS, CDR2 YYNGEE. The length of the CDR3 is 16 residues. The V and J ends lost 2 bases and 2 bases respectively, with 14 bases between them. DNA for the CDR3: TGTGCCAGCAGCGTCTTCCCAGGGGAAACTGGAAACACCATATATTTT. Its protein product is CASSVFPGETGNTIYF.

The CDR3 loop reads CASSITSHWRETQYF. The DNA for the CDR3 is TGTGCCAGCAGCATCACTAGCCATTGGAGAGAGACCCAGTACTTC. The rearrangement uses TRBV7-2 and TRBJ2-5, with D possibly being TRBD2 (6 bases). The ends were cut back, 5 bases at V and 4 bases at J, with 17 bases in the middle. This CDR3 spans 15 amino acids. CDR1 is SGHTA, CDR2 FQGNSA, per germline.

The gene calls are TRBV6-5 and TRBJ2-7; D remains unclear. The CDR3 length is 11 residues. The germline gives CDR1 MNHEY, CDR2 SVGAGI. V gave up 6 bases and J gave up 7 bases, with 10 bases separating them. The CDR3 is CASSHSLEQYF. The CDR3 region has the DNA TGTGCCAGCAGCCACTCCTTGGAGCAGTACTTC.

This chain uses TRBV6-6 with TRBJ2-4; 8 bases are a match to TRBD2. V trimming: 5 bases; J trimming: 4 bases; junction bases outside the gene matches: 7. Germline loops: CDR1 MNHNY, CDR2 SVGAGI (reference sequence). This CDR3 spans 15 amino acids. CDR3 sequence reads: CASSLTGTSKNIQYF. The CDR3 DNA reads TGTGCCAGCAGTCTTACCGGGACTAGTAAAAACATTCAGTACTTC.

The gene calls are TRBV2 and TRBJ2-2; D might be TRBD1 (5 bases). The CDR3 spans 17 residues. CDR1 SNHLY and CDR2 FYNNEI come from the germline V gene. V shed 7 bases and J shed 0 bases, with 18 bases lying between them. The chain's CDR3 is CASTSHRQNANTGELFF. Here the CDR3 DNA reads TGTGCCAGCACCAGTCACAGGCAGAACGCGAACACCGGGGAGCTGTTTTTT.

The genes are TRBV15 and TRBJ2-4, with 10 bases identical to TRBD2. In germline, CDR1 is LNHNV, CDR2 YYDKDF (reference sequence). V lost 2 bases, J lost 0 bases, and 7 bases stayed unmatched. The length of the CDR3 is 18 residues. The CDR3 DNA follows: TGTGCCACCAGCAGAAAGGGACTAGCGATAGGAGCCAAAAACATTCAGTACTTC. Translating it yields CATSRKGLAIGAKNIQYF. The complete variable domain, with remaining parts taken from reference TRBV15 and TRBJ2-4, reads DAMVIQNPRYQVTQFGKPVTLSCSQTLNHNVMYWYQQKSSQAPKLLFHYYDKDFNNEADTPDNFQSRRPNTSFCFLDIRSPGLGDTAMYLCATSRKGLAIGAKNIQYFGAGTRLSVL.

The chain joins TRBV19 to TRBJ1-2; 9 bases align to TRBD1. CDR3 size: 17 residues. Per the germline V gene, CDR1 is LNHDA and CDR2 is SQIVND (reference sequence). V lost 3 bases to trimming and J lost 6 bases; unmatched junction nucleotides: 14. Here the CDR3 DNA reads TGTGCCAGTAGTATCGTAGGGACAGGGAAAGGAGTTGATGGCTACACCTTC. It yields the protein CASSIVGTGKGVDGYTF.

The table lists this clone with a few counts. The V call is TRBV10-3, the J call TRBJ2-1; 9 nucleotides line up with TRBD2. V dropped 7 bases and J dropped 15; count of bases not matched to a gene: 16. Germline CDR1 is ENHRY and CDR2 is SYGVKD. The CDR3 spans 14 residues. CDR3 in amino acids: CAITRDHLAGLWFF. CDR3 sequence (DNA): TGTGCCATCACCCGAGACCACCTAGCGGGGCTGTGGTTCTTC.

Turning to this clone: Additional DNA sequences in this sample encode the identical CDR3. This chain joins TRBV5-1 and TRBJ1-5; TRBD1 is a possible D gene (5 bases). V lost 0 bases, J lost 2 bases, and 6 bases lay in between. The germline gives CDR1 SGHRS, CDR2 YFSETQ. This CDR3 contains 14 residues. For the CDR3, the DNA is TGCGCCAGCAGCTTGGGGGGGGGCAATCAGCCCCAGCATTTT. Amino acids: CASSLGGGNQPQHF. Full variable domain (outside the CDR3, taken from reference TRBV5-1 and TRBJ1-5): KAGVTQTPRYLIKTRGQQVTLSCSPISGHRSVSWYQQTPGQGLQFLFEYFSETQRNKGNFPGRFSGRQFSNSRSEMNVSTLELGDSALYLCASSLGGGNQPQHFGDGTRLSIL.

This chain uses TRBV10-3 with TRBJ1-2; 8 bases map to TRBD1. Germline trimming cut 5 bases from V and 8 bases from J; bases unmatched to any gene: 10. Looked up from germline, CDR1 is ENHRY and CDR2 is SYGVKD. The CDR3 is made up of 14 amino acids. CDR3 sequence: CAISTYRTGKGYTF. The CDR3 bases are TGTGCCATCAGTACTTATCGGACAGGGAAAGGCTACACCTTC.

This rearrangement joins TRBV2 to TRBJ2-7; tentative D call: TRBD2 (6 bases). Germline lookup yields CDR1 SNHLY and CDR2 FYNNEI. The CDR3 contains 17 residues. V lost 6 bases and J 7 bases, leaving 28 bases between the germline ends. CDR3 nucleotides: TGTGCCAGCAGCACACAAATAGCGGAGGGATACATTCTAGAGCAGTACTTC. Residues: CASSTQIAEGYILEQYF.

J is TRBJ2-5 and V is TRBV9; 7 nucleotides match TRBD1. This CDR3 is built from 15 residues. V trimming: 4 bases; J trimming: 4 bases; junction bases outside the gene matches: 10. Per germline, CDR1 SGDLS and CDR2 YYNGEE. The CDR3 region has the DNA TGTGCCAGCAGCCCCCAACGGACAGGAGGAGAGACCCAGTACTTC. It specifies CASSPQRTGGETQYF.

This sequence joins TRBV13 and TRBJ2-7; TRBD2 matches 13 bases. Germline CDR1 is PRHDT and CDR2 is FYEKMQ (reference sequence). J lost 3 bases, V lost 2 bases, and 10 bases had no gene match. This CDR3 is 18 amino acids long. CDR3 protein: CASSLLGTSGTIYYEQYF. The CDR3 region has the DNA TGTGCCAGCAGCTTACTTGGGACTAGCGGGACAATATACTACGAGCAGTACTTC. Full variable domain (missing parts from reference TRBV13 and TRBJ2-7): AAGVIQSPRHLIKEKRETATLKCYPIPRHDTVYWYQQGPGQDPQFLISFYEKMQSDKGSIPDRFSAQQFSDYHSELNMSSLELGDSALYFCASSLLGTSGTIYYEQYFGPGTRLTVT.

This chain connects TRBV28 to TRBJ2-1; TRBD1 matches 12 bases. Losses at the gene ends were 7 bases for V and 6 bases for J; bases not matched to a gene: 7. The length of the CDR3 is 15 residues. Germline values: CDR1 MDHEN, CDR2 SYDVKM. The CDR3 region is CASKGQGASLNEQFF. The CDR3 bases are TGTGCCAGCAAGGGACAGGGGGCCTCCCTCAATGAGCAGTTCTTC.

The genes are TRBV9 and TRBJ2-3, with 10 bases fitting TRBD2. The J segment lost 4 bases and the V segment lost 1 base, leaving 3 bases of the junction unmatched. CDR3 length: 15 residues. The germline CDR1 and CDR2 sequences are SGDLS and YYNGEE. CDR3 residues: CASSVLGTSADTQYF. The CDR3 DNA reads as TGTGCCAGCAGCGTACTTGGGACTAGCGCAGATACGCAGTATTTT.

J is TRBJ1-1 and V is TRBV6-8; 8 bases are a match to TRBD1. V trimming: 0 bases; J trimming: 0 bases; junction bases outside the gene matches: 9. The length of the CDR3 is 18 residues. CDR1 is MNHGY and CDR2 is SAAAGT in the germline V gene. Here the CDR3 reads CASSYSRDRRIMNTEAFF. DNA of the CDR3: TGTGCCAGCAGTTACTCGAGGGACAGGAGAATAATGAACACTGAAGCTTTCTTT.

The chain recombines TRBV27 with TRBJ1-3; 8 bases agree with TRBD1. The V gene's germline CDR1 is MNHEY and CDR2 SMNVEV (reference sequence). J lost 0 bases, V lost 4 bases, and 2 bases had no gene match. The CDR3 runs 15 residues. The DNA for the CDR3 is TGTGCCAGCAGTTGGACAGGGAACTCTGGAAACACCATATATTTT. Translating gives CASSWTGNSGNTIYF.

V gene TRBV6-1 combines with J gene TRBJ2-7; 10 nucleotides agree with TRBD1. The CDR3 contains 15 residues. Germline lookup yields CDR1 MNHNS and CDR2 SASEGT. The V segment lost 8 bases and the J segment 2 bases; nucleotides outside the gene matches: 9. CDR3 sequence reads: CASLAIGTGAYEQYF. The CDR3 DNA follows: TGTGCCAGCTTGGCTATAGGGACAGGGGCCTACGAGCAGTACTTC.

The rearrangement uses TRBV6-4 and TRBJ2-1, with 8 bases lining up with TRBD2. The V gene end was trimmed by 6 bases and the J gene end by 0 bases; junction bases not matched to a gene: 19. There are 20 residues in the CDR3. Germline V gene lookup returns CDR1 MRHNA and CDR2 SNTAGT. This chain's CDR3 is CASRHPVRELAESSYNEQFF. CDR3 bases: TGTGCCAGCAGGCACCCCGTCAGGGAACTAGCGGAAAGCTCCTACAATGAGCAGTTCTTC.

This chain uses TRBV11-1 with TRBJ1-1; D is unclear. Germline V gives CDR1 SGHAT, CDR2 FQDESV (reference sequence). The CDR3 loop spans 12 amino acids. The germline V and J ends were trimmed by 3 bases and 1 base, with 3 bases remaining between them. The CDR3 region has the DNA TGTGCCAGCAGCTTCGGGAACACTGAAGCTTTCTTT. The encoded protein is CASSFGNTEAFF.

The chain couples TRBV6-1 to TRBJ1-3; no clear D gene. With 8 bases removed from V and 1 base from J, the gap between germline ends came to 12 bases. Germline V gene lookup returns CDR1 MNHNS and CDR2 SASEGT. The CDR3 length is 14 residues. The CDR3 bases are TGTGCCAGCTGGCGCCAGGAATCTGGAAACACCATATATTTT. This codes for CASWRQESGNTIYF.

This chain uses TRBV12-5 with TRBJ2-7; 7 nucleotides align to TRBD2. The germline CDR1 and CDR2 sequences are LGHNT and FRNRAP. V lost 0 bases to trimming and J lost 3 bases; unmatched junction nucleotides: 5. The CDR3 is 15 amino acids. Here the CDR3 DNA reads TGTGCTAGTGGTTTGGTATTAGGCGGGAGCTACGAGCAGTACTTC. The encoded protein is CASGLVLGGSYEQYF.

The V gene is TRBV4-1, the J gene TRBJ1-2, with no clear D. With 0 bases removed from V and 4 bases from J, the gap between germline ends came to 9 bases. Germline loops: CDR1 MGHRA, CDR2 YSYEKL. The CDR3 contains 14 residues. CDR3 nucleotides: TGCGCCAGCAGCCAAGACGGTGATTCCTATGGCTACACCTTC. It translates to CASSQDGDSYGYTF.

The V call is TRBV29-1, the J call TRBJ2-7; TRBD1 is a possible D gene (6 bases). Deletions cut 5 bases from V and 0 bases from J, with 11 bases between. The CDR3 runs 13 residues. Per germline, CDR1 SQVTM and CDR2 ANQGSEA. The CDR3 DNA sequence: TGCAGCGTTTTACTACAGGGCTCCTACGAGCAGTACTTC. As protein: CSVLLQGSYEQYF.

The chain links TRBV6-1 to TRBJ2-7, with 16 bases that match TRBD2. CDR1 is MNHNS and CDR2 is SASEGT in the germline V gene. The CDR3 covers 16 residues. J was trimmed by 6 bases and V by 4 bases; bases with no gene match: 6. The chain's CDR3 is CASSGPGLAGGVEQYF. The DNA for the CDR3 is TGTGCCAGCAGTGGTCCGGGACTAGCGGGAGGGGTCGAGCAGTACTTC.

The chain joins TRBV13 to TRBJ2-7; the match to TRBD1 covers 7 bases. Trimming at V came to 5 bases and at J to 3 bases, leaving 7 bases not matched to a gene. In germline, CDR1 is PRHDT, CDR2 FYEKMQ (reference sequence). The length of the CDR3 is 14 residues. CDR3 nucleotides: TGTGCCAGCAGCGCTTGGGGACAGCTCTACGAGCAGTACTTC. This translates into CASSAWGQLYEQYF.